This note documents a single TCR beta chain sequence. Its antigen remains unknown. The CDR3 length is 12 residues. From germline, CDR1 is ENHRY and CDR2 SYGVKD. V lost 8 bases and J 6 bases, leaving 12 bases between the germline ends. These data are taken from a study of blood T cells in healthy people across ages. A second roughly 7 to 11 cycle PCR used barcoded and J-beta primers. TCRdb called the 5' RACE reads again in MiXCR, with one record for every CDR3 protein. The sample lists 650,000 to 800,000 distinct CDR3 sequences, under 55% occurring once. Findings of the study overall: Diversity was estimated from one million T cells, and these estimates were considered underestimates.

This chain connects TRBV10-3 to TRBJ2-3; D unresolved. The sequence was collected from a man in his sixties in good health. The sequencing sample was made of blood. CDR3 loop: CAIWAGSDTQYF. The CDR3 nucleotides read TGTGCCATCTGGGCCGGAAGTGATACGCAGTATTTT.